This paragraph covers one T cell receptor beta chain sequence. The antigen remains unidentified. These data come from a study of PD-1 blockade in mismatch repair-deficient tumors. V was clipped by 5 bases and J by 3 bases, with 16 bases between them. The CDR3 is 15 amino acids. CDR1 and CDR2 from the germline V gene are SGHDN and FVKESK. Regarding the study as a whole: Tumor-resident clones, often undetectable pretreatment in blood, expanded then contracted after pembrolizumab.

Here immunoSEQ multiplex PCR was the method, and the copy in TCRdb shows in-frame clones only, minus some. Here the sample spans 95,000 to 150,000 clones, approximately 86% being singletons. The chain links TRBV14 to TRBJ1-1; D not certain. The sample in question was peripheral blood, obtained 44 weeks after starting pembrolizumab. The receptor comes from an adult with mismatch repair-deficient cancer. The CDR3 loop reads CASSTRTGGYTEAFF. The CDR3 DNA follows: TGTGCCAGCAGCACCCGGACGGGAGGGTACACTGAAGCTTTCTTT.